Sequencing of this T cell receptor (beta chain) was carried out in a study of vaccination and CD4 T cells after COVID-19. Findings and limits, study-wide: The median SARS-CoV-2-reactive clonotype number increased from around 20 to 38, without statistical significance.

This clonotype was observed a handful of times. Its antigen is unidentified. As to treatment: approximately 10-day PBMC culture with coronavirus spike peptide pools or control peptides (ViraFEST assay). ViraFEST enlarged antigen-specific T cell populations with peptide pools and afterwards sequenced TCRs. Investigators isolated CD4+ T cells by negative selection after around ten days of culture. Per germline, CDR1 MNHNS and CDR2 SASEGT. There are 12 residues in the CDR3. Oncomine TCR Beta short-read sequencing was applied to DNA from cultured CD4+ T cells. One entry per CDR3 protein, called by TCRdb with MiXCR from the PCR reads. Of several thousand distinct CDR3 sequences detected, 40% to 45% appear once; the ten largest clones hold about 47%.

V is TRBV6-1 and J is TRBJ2-7; D may be TRBD1 or TRBD2 (5 bases each). The receptor's source is a human donor who had recovered from COVID-19. The sequencing sample was made of CD4+ T cells from blood, cultured in vitro. CDR3 sequence (DNA): TGTGCTACCGGGACGGGCTCCTACGAGCAGTACTTC. Translating it yields CATGTGSYEQYF.